The T cell receptor (beta chain) described here comes from a study of blood T cells in healthy people across ages. In the study overall: About one barcoded beta molecule per two T cells was the capture yield of template switching.

A second PCR of roughly 7 to 11 cycles used a sample-barcoded 5' primer and a J-beta primer mix. A 12-random-nucleotide template-switch adaptor tagged each cDNA molecule. TCRdb used MiXCR to reprocess the 5' RACE reads, holding one entry per CDR3 protein. The table has about 800,000 distinct CDR3 sequences, roughly 60% seen once. V shed 3 bases and J 4 bases; nucleotides not matched to a gene: 6. The CDR3 is 16 residues long. Germline loops: CDR1 SGHRS, CDR2 YFSETQ. The study recruited healthy Caucasian donors from Russia who were aged about 6 to 90. No fewer than 6.5 million PBMCs went into each sample.

The clonotype originates from a man aged 25 to 40 in good health. Sequenced sample: blood. This chain connects TRBV5-1 to TRBJ2-1; TRBD1 agrees at 11 bases. The CDR3 loop is CASSSTGTGGYNEQFF. For the CDR3, the DNA is TGCGCCAGCAGCTCCACCGGGACAGGGGGATACAATGAGCAGTTCTTC.